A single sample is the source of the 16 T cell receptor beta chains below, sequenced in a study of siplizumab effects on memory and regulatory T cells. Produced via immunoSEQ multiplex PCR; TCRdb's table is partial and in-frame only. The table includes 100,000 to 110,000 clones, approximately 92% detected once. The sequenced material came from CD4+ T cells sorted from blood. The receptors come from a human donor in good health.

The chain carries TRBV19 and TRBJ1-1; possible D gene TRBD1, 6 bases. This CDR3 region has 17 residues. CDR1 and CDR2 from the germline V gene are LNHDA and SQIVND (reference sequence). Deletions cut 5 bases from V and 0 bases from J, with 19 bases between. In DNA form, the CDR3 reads TGTGCCAGTAGTTACGTGGGGGGGGCTGCGTTGAACACTGAAGCTTTCTTT. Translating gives CASSYVGGAALNTEAFF.

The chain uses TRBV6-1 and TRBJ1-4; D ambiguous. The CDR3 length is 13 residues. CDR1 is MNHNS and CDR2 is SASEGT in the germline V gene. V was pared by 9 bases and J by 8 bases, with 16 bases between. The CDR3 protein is CASWKDSWEKLFF. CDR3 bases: TGTGCCAGTTGGAAGGACTCTTGGGAAAAACTGTTTTTT.

In nucleotides, the CDR3 is TGTGCCAGCAGCGCAGGACAGGATTACGGCTACACCTTC. Its translation: CASSAGQDYGYTF. The chain couples TRBV9 to TRBJ1-2; TRBD1 matches 7 bases. CDR1 and CDR2 (germline): SGDLS, YYNGEE. Trimming took 3 bases from V and 8 from J; bases not matched to a gene: 7. The CDR3 consists of 13 residues.

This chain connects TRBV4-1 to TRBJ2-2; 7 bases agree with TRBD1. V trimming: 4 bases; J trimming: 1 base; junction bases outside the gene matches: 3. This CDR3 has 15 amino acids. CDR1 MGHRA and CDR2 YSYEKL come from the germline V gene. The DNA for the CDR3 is TGCGCCAGCAGCCCCCGGGACAGGAACACCGGGGAGCTGTTTTTT. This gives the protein CASSPRDRNTGELFF.

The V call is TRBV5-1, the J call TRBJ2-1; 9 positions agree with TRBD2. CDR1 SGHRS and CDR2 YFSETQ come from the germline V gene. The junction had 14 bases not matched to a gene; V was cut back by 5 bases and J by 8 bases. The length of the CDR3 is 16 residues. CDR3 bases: TGCGCCAGCAGACCCTTCCCCGCAGCGGGGGGCGATGAGCAGTTCTTC. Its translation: CASRPFPAAGGDEQFF.

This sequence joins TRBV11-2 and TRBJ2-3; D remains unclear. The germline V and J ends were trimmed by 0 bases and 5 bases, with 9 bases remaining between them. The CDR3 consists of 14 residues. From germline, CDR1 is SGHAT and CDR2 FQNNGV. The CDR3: CASSLDLGGDTQYF. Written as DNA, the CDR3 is TGTGCCAGCAGCTTAGATTTGGGTGGAGATACGCAGTATTTT.

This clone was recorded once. The CDR3 bases are TGTGCCAGCAGCCCGAACCGTAACAGGAGCTACGAGCAGTACTTC. Amino acid sequence: CASSPNRNRSYEQYF. The V and J genes are TRBV11-2 and TRBJ2-7; perhaps TRBD1 as D (5 bases). From germline, CDR1 is SGHAT and CDR2 FQNNGV. The CDR3 extends over 15 amino acids. Trimming cost V 5 bases and J 3 bases, with 17 bases left between them.

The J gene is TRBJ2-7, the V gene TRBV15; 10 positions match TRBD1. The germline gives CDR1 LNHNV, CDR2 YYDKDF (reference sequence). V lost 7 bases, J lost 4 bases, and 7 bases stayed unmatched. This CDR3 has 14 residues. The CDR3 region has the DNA TGTGCCACCACCCCTCGGGACAGGGGATACGAGCAGTACTTC. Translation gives CATTPRDRGYEQYF.

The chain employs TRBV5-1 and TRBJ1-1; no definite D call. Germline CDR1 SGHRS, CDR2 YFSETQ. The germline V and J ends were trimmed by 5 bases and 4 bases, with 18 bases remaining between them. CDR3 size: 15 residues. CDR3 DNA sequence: TGCGCCAGCAGTTTGACCGGTATTCCGCGCACTGAAGCTTTCTTT. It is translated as CASSLTGIPRTEAFF.

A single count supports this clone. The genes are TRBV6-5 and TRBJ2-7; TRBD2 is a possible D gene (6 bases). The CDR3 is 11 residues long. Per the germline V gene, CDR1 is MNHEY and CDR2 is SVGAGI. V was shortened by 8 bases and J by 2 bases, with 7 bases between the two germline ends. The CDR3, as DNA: TGTGCCAGCGGAGGGACCTACGAGCAGTACTTC. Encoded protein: CASGGTYEQYF.

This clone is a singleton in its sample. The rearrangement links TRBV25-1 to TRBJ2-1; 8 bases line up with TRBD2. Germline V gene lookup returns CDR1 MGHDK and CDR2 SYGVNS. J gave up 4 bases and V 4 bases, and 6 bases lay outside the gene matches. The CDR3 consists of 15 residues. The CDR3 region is CASSGFGGGYNEQFF. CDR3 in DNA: TGTGCCAGCAGTGGGTTCGGGGGGGGATACAATGAGCAGTTCTTC.

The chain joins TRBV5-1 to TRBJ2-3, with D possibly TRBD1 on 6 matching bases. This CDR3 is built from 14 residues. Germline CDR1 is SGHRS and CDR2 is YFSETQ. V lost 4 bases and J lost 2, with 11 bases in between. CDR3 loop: CASSKGQITDTQYF. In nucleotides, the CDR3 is TGCGCCAGCAGCAAAGGACAGATCACAGATACGCAGTATTTT.

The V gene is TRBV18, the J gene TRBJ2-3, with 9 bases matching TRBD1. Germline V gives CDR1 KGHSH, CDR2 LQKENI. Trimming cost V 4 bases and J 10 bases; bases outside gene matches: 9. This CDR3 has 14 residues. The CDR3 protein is CASSLGTGRVAQYF. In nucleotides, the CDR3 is TGTGCCAGCTCACTTGGGACAGGGCGAGTGGCGCAGTATTTT.

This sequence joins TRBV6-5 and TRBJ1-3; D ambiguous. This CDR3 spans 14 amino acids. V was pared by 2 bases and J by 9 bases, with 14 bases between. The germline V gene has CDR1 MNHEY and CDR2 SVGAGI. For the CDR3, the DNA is TGTGCCAGCAGTTACGCCAGACTAACGGGCACCATATATTTT. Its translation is CASSYARLTGTIYF.

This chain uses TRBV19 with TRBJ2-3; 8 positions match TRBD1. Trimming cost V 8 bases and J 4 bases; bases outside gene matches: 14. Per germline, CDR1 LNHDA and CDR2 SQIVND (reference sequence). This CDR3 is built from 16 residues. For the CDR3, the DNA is TGTGCCAGTCAACCCCGGGCAGGGGGCTCCGCAGATACGCAGTATTTT. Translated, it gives CASQPRAGGSADTQYF.

CDR3 sequence reads: CASSIQGSQYYEQFF. CDR3 bases: TGTGCCAGTAGTATTCAGGGGAGCCAATATTATGAGCAGTTCTTC. The chain joins TRBV19 to TRBJ2-1, with D possibly being TRBD1 (6 bases). The CDR3 covers 15 residues. V lost 3 bases and J 8 bases, leaving 17 bases between the germline ends. Germline values: CDR1 LNHDA, CDR2 SQIVND (reference sequence).